These 18 T cell receptor beta chains came from one sample sequenced in a study of blood T cell repertoires in COVID-19 (dated by TCRdb to about 2020). Libraries came from the immunoSEQ multiplex PCR assay. TCRdb took over this immuneACCESS table, retaining in-frame rearrangements with V and J assigned. Such tables are incomplete; in checked studies, under half of the missing clones stem from an unresolved V gene, and the remainder is unexplained. This sample gives approximately 250,000 clones in total; 83% of them show up just once. Clones ranked in the top ten supply roughly 5.5% of the sample. Input material: peripheral blood. These receptors were collected from a human donor in a cohort sampled during active COVID-19.

V is TRBV29-1 and J is TRBJ1-1, with unresolved D. The CDR3 consists of 14 residues. V was cut by 6 bases and J by 3 bases, with 17 bases left in between. From germline, CDR1 is SQVTM and CDR2 ANQGSEA. CDR3 coding DNA: TGCAGCGTGGATCGATCGGGGATGGACACTGAAGCTTTCTTT. Residues: CSVDRSGMDTEAFF.

This clone was counted between two and nine times. This chain links TRBV10-3 with TRBJ1-2, with D possibly being TRBD1 (6 bases). Germline lookup yields CDR1 ENHRY and CDR2 SYGVKD. Trimming stripped 0 bases from V and 6 bases from J, with 11 bases between. The CDR3 is 14 residues long. The CDR3 reads CAISESLTGNGYTF. Written as DNA, the CDR3 is TGTGCCATCAGTGAGTCGCTTACAGGGAATGGCTACACCTTC.

In this sample, this clone turned up many times. The chain carries TRBV28 and TRBJ1-5, with a possible D match to TRBD1 (6 bases). Germline-derived CDR1 and CDR2 are MDHEN and SYDVKM. The CDR3 runs 14 residues. V dropped 8 bases and J dropped 8 bases, with 19 bases sitting between them. CDR3 amino acids: CASLSGGPIKPQHF. CDR3 bases: TGTGCCAGCCTCTCGGGGGGGCCCATCAAGCCCCAGCATTTT.

This clone was observed a single time. The genes are TRBV18 and TRBJ2-1; TRBD2 matches at 9 bases. The CDR3 covers 14 residues. The germline V gene has CDR1 KGHSH and CDR2 LQKENI. V gave up 2 bases and J gave up 14 bases; unmatched junction bases: 10. The DNA for the CDR3 is TGTGCCAGCTCACCAGCTCAAGCGGGGGGTCAGAAGTTCTTC. It yields the protein CASSPAQAGGQKFF.

CDR3 DNA sequence: TGTGCCAGCAGCCCGGGACAGGGAACTACAGATACGCAGTATTTT. Protein sequence: CASSPGQGTTDTQYF. The chain is built from TRBV11-3 and TRBJ2-3, with 9 bases fitting TRBD1. The germline gives CDR1 SGHNT, CDR2 YENEEA. The CDR3 has 15 amino acids. J gave up 3 bases and V 5 bases, and 6 bases lay outside the gene matches.

CDR3 sequence (DNA): TGTGCCATGGCGACAGGGATGGACGAGCAGTACTTC. Translated: CAMATGMDEQYF. J is TRBJ2-7 and V is TRBV10-3, with TRBD1 matching 7 bases. The CDR3 consists of 12 residues. Germline V gene sequence: CDR1 ENHRY, CDR2 SYGVKD. V was clipped by 9 bases and J by 5 bases; unmatched bases: 7.

Notes on this clone: The identical CDR3 is also encoded by other nucleotide sequences in the sample. The CDR3 is CASSPPGGNQPQHF. The CDR3 DNA reads TGTGCCAGCTCACCTCCCGGAGGCAATCAGCCCCAGCATTTT. V is TRBV18 and J is TRBJ1-5; no clear D. The CDR3 is 14 residues long. Trimming stripped 3 bases from V and 2 bases from J, with 8 bases between. CDR1 is KGHSH and CDR2 is LQKENI in the germline V gene.

The CDR3 DNA is TGCGCCAGCAGTTCGGGAGGCAGGGTTTCGAACACTGAAGCTTTCTTT. This codes for CASSSGGRVSNTEAFF. This chain joins TRBV5-1 and TRBJ1-1, with TRBD1 as a possible D gene (5 bases). This CDR3 has 16 residues. Germline V lookup: CDR1 SGHRS, CDR2 YFSETQ. Trimming took 5 bases from V and 1 from J, leaving 18 bases between them.

The genes are TRBV3-1 (or the pseudogene TRBV3-2) and TRBJ2-7; 9 bases line up with TRBD2. Germline assignment: CDR1 LGHDT and CDR2 YNNKEL (reference sequence). The CDR3 runs to 14 residues. Trimming took 4 bases from V and 3 from J; bases not matched to a gene: 4. The CDR3 sequence is CASSRGSGSYEQYF. The CDR3 DNA is TGTGCCAGCAGCCGCGGTAGCGGGAGCTACGAGCAGTACTTC.

The CDR3, as DNA: TGTGCCAGCAGGAAAGCAGGGGAGAATAATTCACCCCTCCACTTT. Protein product: CASRKAGENNSPLHF. The chain carries TRBV7-9 and TRBJ1-6; maybe TRBD1 (6 bases). Trimming took off 6 bases at V and 5 bases at J, with 14 bases between the two ends. Germline loops: CDR1 SEHNR, CDR2 FQNEAQ (reference sequence). The CDR3 is 15 amino acids.

This clone was observed many times. This chain's CDR3 is CASSLSGRAYVGELFF. CDR3 coding DNA: TGTGCCAGCAGTTTAAGCGGGAGAGCTTACGTCGGGGAGCTGTTTTTT. This sequence joins TRBV28 and TRBJ2-2; 8 positions agree with TRBD2. CDR1 is MDHEN, CDR2 SYDVKM, per germline. The CDR3 totals 16 residues. The ends lost 2 bases at V and 7 bases at J; junction bases unmatched: 9.

J is TRBJ2-2 and V is TRBV19; 8 bases match TRBD2. CDR3 length equals 18 residues. V lost 2 bases to trimming and J lost 0 bases; unmatched junction nucleotides: 8. The germline gives CDR1 LNHDA, CDR2 SQIVND (reference sequence). As DNA, the CDR3 is TGTGCCAGTAGTATATGGGCGGGAGGTAGGGCGAACACCGGGGAGCTGTTTTTT. Translated: CASSIWAGGRANTGELFF.

The chain has TRBV23-1 and TRBJ2-7; TRBD1 matches 9 bases. TRBV23-1 is marked as an open reading frame, function uncertain. This CDR3 region has 14 residues. J lost 6 bases, V lost 6 bases, and 9 bases had no gene match. This CDR3 reads CASSGGQGWGEQYF. In nucleotides, the CDR3 is TGCGCCAGCAGCGGTGGACAGGGGTGGGGCGAGCAGTACTTC.

This chain links TRBV11-2 with TRBJ2-2; 7 nucleotides line up with TRBD2. V was clipped by 5 bases and J by 7 bases; unmatched bases: 10. Germline assignment: CDR1 SGHAT and CDR2 FQNNGV. The CDR3 spans 15 residues. The CDR3 nucleotides read TGTGCCAGCAGCCGGGTACGGCGGGGGAACGGGGAGCTGTTTTTT. As protein: CASSRVRRGNGELFF.

This clone was recorded a few times. The chain recombines TRBV6-5 with TRBJ1-6; a possible D gene is TRBD1 (5 bases). The germline V gene encodes CDR1 MNHEY and CDR2 SVGAGI. V dropped 5 bases and J dropped 8 bases, with 13 bases sitting between them. This CDR3 comprises 14 residues. CDR3 loop: CASSSRESDSPLHF. CDR3 bases: TGTGCCAGCAGTAGCAGGGAATCGGATTCACCCCTCCACTTT.

The count of this clone is one. This sequence joins TRBV5-6 and TRBJ1-5; the D gene is possibly TRBD1 (5 bases). The V gene's germline CDR1 is SGHDT and CDR2 YYEEEE. Trimming pared 2 bases from V and 0 bases from J, leaving 12 bases between. This CDR3 contains 16 residues. The CDR3 sequence: CASSLMTVYSNQPQHF. The DNA of the CDR3 is TGTGCCAGCAGCTTAATGACAGTTTATAGCAATCAGCCCCAGCATTTT.

The chain uses TRBV21-1 and TRBJ2-1; the DNA was not compared with TRBD2, the D call given in the table. TRBV21-1 is a known pseudogene. CDR3 length equals 16 residues. The CDR3 here is CASSKLAGVTPPTQFF. DNA of the CDR3: TGTGCCAGCAGCAAATTAGCGGGAGTCACTCCCCCTACTCAGTTCTTC.

This clone was seen a handful of times. The genes are TRBV5-1 and TRBJ1-5, with D possibly TRBD1 on 6 matching bases. There are 15 residues in the CDR3. The germline V gene has CDR1 SGHRS and CDR2 YFSETQ. Trimming cost V 0 bases and J 3 bases, with 10 bases left between them. CDR3 protein: CASSLAGHSNQPQHF. CDR3 nucleotide sequence: TGCGCCAGCAGCTTGGCGGGACACTCCAATCAGCCCCAGCATTTT.